The clone carrying this T cell receptor beta chain was recorded many times. Its target is not known. In the original processing: What underpinned the distant-metastasis classifier for papillary thyroid cancer was the set of CDR3 differences across clinicopathological groups. Using MiXCR, TCRdb reanalyzed the PCR reads. The authors' filters were not applied to this entry. In the table there are about 12,000 clones, about an eighth of which are singletons. The germline V and J ends were trimmed by 3 bases and 6 bases, with 11 bases remaining between them. The CDR3 has 14 amino acids. The germline V gene encodes CDR1 SGHDN and CDR2 FVKESK. Before thyroid surgery, none of the patients had received any treatment. The data originate from a study of metastatic and nonmetastatic thyroid tumors. Looking at the study overall: The authors compared repertoires across blood and tumor or nodule tissue from malignant and benign thyroid patients. Whole-study findings and limits: In both blood and tumor samples, TCR beta diversity was reported significantly higher for malignant than benign nodules.

This sequence joins TRBV14 and TRBJ2-2; no firm D call. This TCR was recovered from a female donor with papillary thyroid cancer or a benign thyroid nodule (not recorded which). Some clones in this sample may be carry-over from other donors' samples. Material for sequencing was blood. Here the CDR3 DNA reads TGTGCCAGCAGCCAGGACGGTGCTTCCGGGGAGCTGTTTTTT. Its protein product is CASSQDGASGELFF.